Below, 13 T cell receptor beta chains from the same sample are listed, as sequenced in a study of blood T cell repertoires in COVID-19. TCRdb's copy holds only in-frame clones and misses some; the assay was immunoSEQ multiplex PCR. The sample gives tens of thousands of clones, 86% of which show up once; 27% is in the top ten. The sequenced material came from peripheral blood. The receptor set was obtained from a man in his fifties or sixties with active or convalescent COVID-19.

V gene TRBV30 combines with J gene TRBJ2-7; the match to TRBD2 covers 7 bases. V gave up 3 bases and J gave up 4 bases; unmatched junction bases: 3. The CDR3 sequence is 12 residues long. The germline CDR1 and CDR2 sequences are GTSNPN and SVGIG (reference sequence). CDR3 in amino acids: CAWSRGEYEQYF. In DNA form, the CDR3 reads TGTGCCTGGAGCCGGGGGGAGTACGAGCAGTACTTC.

This chain joins TRBV11-2 and TRBJ2-7, with D perhaps matching TRBD1 (5 bases). The CDR3 has 15 amino acids. Trimming left V 1 base short and J 1 base short, with 11 bases between. Germline CDR1 reads SGHAT; CDR2 reads FQNNGV. The CDR3: CASSLGGSGSYEQYF. The DNA of the CDR3 is TGTGCCAGCAGCTTAGGTGGGTCAGGGTCCTACGAGCAGTACTTC.

V is TRBV7-8 and J is TRBJ1-3; unclear D gene. CDR3 length: 15 residues. Germline V gene data show CDR1 as SGHVS and CDR2 as FQNEAQ. V was cut by 2 bases and J by 2 bases, with 10 bases left in between. The DNA for the CDR3 is TGTGCCAGCAGCTTACTACGAGGGACTGGAAACACCATATATTTT. The encoded protein is CASSLLRGTGNTIYF.

The chain links TRBV5-1 to TRBJ1-6, with TRBD1 identical over 10 bases. V trimming: 4 bases; J trimming: 10 bases; junction bases outside the gene matches: 8. CDR1 and CDR2 from the germline V gene are SGHRS and YFSETQ. The CDR3 spans 15 residues. The DNA for the CDR3 is TGCGCCAGCAGCGCAGGACAGGGGGATCGGTCACCCCTCCACTTT. Translated: CASSAGQGDRSPLHF. The variable domain in full, completed from reference TRBV5-1 and TRBJ1-6, reads KAGVTQTPRYLIKTRGQQVTLSCSPISGHRSVSWYQQTPGQGLQFLFEYFSETQRNKGNFPGRFSGRQFSNSRSEMNVSTLELGDSALYLCASSAGQGDRSPLHFGNGTRLTVT.

This chain links TRBV14 with TRBJ2-1; 8 positions agree with TRBD1. Germline CDR1 and CDR2: SGHDN and FVKESK. The J segment lost 0 bases and the V segment lost 4 bases, leaving 5 bases of the junction unmatched. This CDR3 has 16 amino acids. The CDR3 region has the DNA TGTGCCAGCAGCCTGCCCGGACAGGGCTCCTACAATGAGCAGTTCTTC. Translating it yields CASSLPGQGSYNEQFF.

The chain uses TRBV29-1 and TRBJ1-1; D unclear. Per germline, CDR1 SQVTM and CDR2 ANQGSEA. The CDR3 loop spans 13 amino acids. V was shortened by 2 bases and J by 6 bases, with 13 bases between the two germline ends. The CDR3, as DNA: TGCAGCGTTGAACGCTCATCGGGAGCTGAAGCTTTCTTT. Translation: CSVERSSGAEAFF.

The genes are TRBV2 and TRBJ2-7, with 10 bases that match TRBD2. The germline CDR1 and CDR2 sequences are SNHLY and FYNNEI. The V segment lost 5 bases and the J segment 6 bases; nucleotides outside the gene matches: 7. This CDR3 has 14 amino acids. CDR3 sequence (DNA): TGTGCCAGCAGTATAGTTAGCGGGAGGCCCGAGCAGTACTTC. Residues: CASSIVSGRPEQYF.

This clone was counted a few times. The CDR3 DNA is TGTGCCAGCAGCCTACGAATGAGACTATATCCTGCCCCTAATGAAAAACTGTTTTTT. Protein: CASSLRMRLYPAPNEKLFF. The chain has TRBV6-2 or TRBV6-3 and TRBJ1-4, with D unclear. V lost 6 bases to trimming and J lost 3 bases, with 26 bases between them. The CDR3 runs to 19 residues. Per the germline V gene, CDR1 is MNHEY and CDR2 is SVGEGT.

The V and J genes are TRBV28 and TRBJ1-6; 10 bases are a match to TRBD1. Germline V gene lookup returns CDR1 MDHEN and CDR2 SYDVKM. The CDR3 consists of 15 residues. The ends lost 2 bases at V and 8 bases at J; junction bases unmatched: 3. Written as DNA, the CDR3 is TGTGCCAGCAGTTTAAAGGGGACAGGGGATTCACCCCTCCACTTT. Its protein is CASSLKGTGDSPLHF.

CDR3 sequence (DNA): TGTGCCAGCAGCGTAGCGTCCGGTCAGGCCACAGATACGCAGTATTTT. Translating it yields CASSVASGQATDTQYF. V is TRBV9 and J is TRBJ2-3; D gene ambiguous. CDR3 length: 16 residues. V lost 0 bases, J lost 2 bases, and 13 bases lay in between. CDR1 is SGDLS and CDR2 is YYNGEE in the germline V gene.

This CDR3 is CASSPGQSNQPQHF. CDR3 in DNA: TGTGCCAGCTCACCAGGGCAGAGCAATCAGCCCCAGCATTTT. The V and J genes are TRBV18 and TRBJ1-5; unclear D gene. CDR3 length: 14 amino acids. V was shortened by 2 bases and J by 1 base, with 6 bases between the two germline ends. The V gene's germline CDR1 is KGHSH and CDR2 LQKENI.

The chain recombines TRBV27 with TRBJ1-2; TRBD1 is a possible D gene (5 bases). Germline lookup yields CDR1 MNHEY and CDR2 SMNVEV (reference sequence). Trimming left V 0 bases short and J 4 bases short, with 9 bases between. The CDR3 consists of 14 residues. The CDR3 spells CASSLSVTGYGYTF. Here the CDR3 DNA reads TGTGCCAGCAGTTTATCGGTTACAGGCTATGGCTACACCTTC.

The chain employs TRBV7-9 and TRBJ2-7; D might be TRBD1 (6 bases). V gave up 4 bases and J gave up 7 bases, with 14 bases separating them. The CDR3 length is 13 residues. Germline CDR1 SEHNR, CDR2 FQNEAQ (reference sequence). In DNA, the CDR3 is TGTGCCAGCAGCTACCCCCTCGGGACAGAGCAGTACTTC. It specifies CASSYPLGTEQYF.